Sequencing of this T cell receptor (beta chain) was carried out in a study of identical twins. Only healthy Caucasians were included as donors. Regarding the study as a whole: Out-of-frame beta chain sequences displayed weaker excess sharing between twins.

MiXCR was run by TCRdb on the 5' RACE reads, yielding one entry per CDR3 protein. The sample has 500,000 to 550,000 distinct CDR3 sequences, roughly 21% seen once. In regard to this clonotype: Its antigen is as yet unknown.

The CDR3 consists of 15 residues. The germline CDR1 and CDR2 sequences are ENHRY and SYGVKD. The V end was cut by 4 bases, the J end by 5 bases, with 15 bases between. This sample was shared with a second study, whose subject was T cells expressing NK-cell markers. From that report: HCMV seropositivity marked seven of the eight sequenced donors; one was seronegative.

The TCR originated in a woman in her late teens or twenties in good health. The chain has TRBV10-3 and TRBJ2-1; a weak D match, TRBD2 (6 bases). Sample: CD4+ T cells sorted from blood. The CDR3: CAISGIAGPDNEQFF. The CDR3 DNA reads TGTGCCATCAGTGGTATTGCGGGACCTGACAATGAGCAGTTCTTC.